This is a list of T cell receptor beta chains from one sample in a study of identical twins. TCRdb processed the 5' RACE reads anew with MiXCR; each CDR3 protein has one entry. Among about 210,000 distinct CDR3 sequences listed, roughly 10% were seen once. Sequenced sample: memory (CD45RO+) T cells sorted from blood. The source is a woman aged 18-30 years in good health. CDR3s include the opening cysteine and the closing phenylalanine or tryptophan. A D gene is named only where the DNA matches it firmly. Clone sizes are given selectively: once, few, many, or a class where the clone is expanded.

D gene,clone size,J gene,V gene,CDR3 DNA,CDR3 protein
.,many,TRBJ1-2,TRBV12-3/TRBV12-4,TGTGCCAGCAGTACCCGTTTCAGGGAGGAAGGCTACACCTTC,CASSTRFREEGYTF
.,many,TRBJ2-1,TRBV20-1,TGCAGTGCACTCCCGACTTCCTACAATGAGCAGTTCTTC,CSALPTSYNEQFF
.,.,TRBJ2-3,TRBV7-2,TGTGCCAGCAGCTTAAAGGGGGGAGGGAATACGCAGTATTTT,CASSLKGGGNTQYF
.,.,TRBJ1-5,TRBV6-1,TGTGCCAGCAGTCGGGTTCGGGAGAGCAATCAGCCCCAGCATTTT,CASSRVRESNQPQHF
.,.,TRBJ1-2,TRBV20-1,TGCAGTGCTAGAGATTATGTCGGGGTCGACGGCTACACCTTC,CSARDYVGVDGYTF
.,many,TRBJ2-2,TRBV9,TGTGCCAGCAGCGTACAAGTCGAAACCGGGGAGCTGTTTTTT,CASSVQVETGELFF
TRBD1,few,TRBJ1-2,TRBV29-1,TGCAGCGTCGACGCCCTGGGACAGGGGGCGAATGGCTACACCTTC,CSVDALGQGANGYTF
TRBD2,many,TRBJ2-1,TRBV5-1,TGCGCCAGCAGTTTTTCTAGCGGGAGAGACTCCTACAATGAGCAGTTCTTC,CASSFSSGRDSYNEQFF
TRBD2,.,TRBJ2-1,TRBV20-1,TGCAGTGCTACCTCTAGCGGGAGAGGCAATGAGCAGTTCTTC,CSATSSGRGNEQFF
.,many,TRBJ1-4,TRBV27,TGTGCCAGCAGACGCCTGGGGGTTGGTGATGAAAAACTGTTTTTT,CASRRLGVGDEKLFF
.,few,TRBJ2-7,TRBV29-1,TGCAGCGTTGAAGAGGACGGCCGGGGAACCTACGAGCAGTACTTC,CSVEEDGRGTYEQYF
TRBD1,many,TRBJ2-1,TRBV29-1,TGCAGCGTCGGACAGGACTCCTACAATGAGCAGTTCTTC,CSVGQDSYNEQFF
.,many,TRBJ1-2,TRBV29-1,TGCAGCGTTGTCTGGAACCGGGACTATGGCTACACCTTC,CSVVWNRDYGYTF
.,few,TRBJ2-5,TRBV7-7,TGTGCTAGCAGCTCCGGCGGGTCCCAAGAGACCCAGTACTTC,CASSSGGSQETQYF
TRBD1,few,TRBJ2-1,TRBV7-9,TGTGCCAGCACCCCCGGGACAGGGCAATACAATGAGCAGTTCTTC,CASTPGTGQYNEQFF
.,many,TRBJ1-5,TRBV6-1,TGTGCCAGCAATGACCTGAGGAGCAATCAGCCCCAGCATTTT,CASNDLRSNQPQHF
.,.,TRBJ2-1,TRBV15,TGTGCCACCAGCGGAAACACCCGCAATGAGCAGTTCTTC,CATSGNTRNEQFF
.,many,TRBJ1-4,TRBV12-3/TRBV12-4,TGTGCCAGCAGTTTAAGCGAGGGTGGAGAAAAACTGTTTTTT,CASSLSEGGEKLFF
TRBD2,few,TRBJ2-7,TRBV20-1,TGCAGTGCCACACTAGCGGGGGCCTACGAGCAGTACTTC,CSATLAGAYEQYF
TRBD2,.,TRBJ2-5,TRBV9,TGTGCCAGCAGCCCCGGGCAGGCGGGAGGGATAGAGACCCAGTACTTC,CASSPGQAGGIETQYF
.,few,TRBJ2-5,TRBV7-6,TGTGCCAGCAGCTTAGCCGGTTCATCAGTTTTTGAGACCCAGTACTTC,CASSLAGSSVFETQYF
TRBD1,.,TRBJ2-2,TRBV11-2,TGTGCCAGCAGCCCACGGGGGACAGGGGACCTCGGGGAGCTGTTTTTT,CASSPRGTGDLGELFF
.,few,TRBJ2-3,TRBV6-1,TGTGCCAGCAGTGATCCAGATACGCAGTATTTT,CASSDPDTQYF
.,.,TRBJ2-7,TRBV20-1,TGCAGTGCTACGTCGGAACTACCTAGAGGGCAGTACTTC,CSATSELPRGQYF
.,.,TRBJ1-3,TRBV7-2,TGTGCCAGCAGCTTAGCGAGCGCGTTAGGCACCATATATTTT,CASSLASALGTIYF
TRBD2,many,TRBJ2-1,TRBV3-1,TGTGCCAGCAGCCAAGATCTAAGAGCGGGAGTCAGTGAGCAGTTCTTC,CASSQDLRAGVSEQFF
TRBD1,.,TRBJ1-1,TRBV20-1,TGCAGTGCTAGAGGACAGGGAAGGACTGAAGCTTTCTTT,CSARGQGRTEAFF
.,few,TRBJ1-2,TRBV6-5,TGTGCCAGCAGTTTCAACCCGGCCTCCCCGGGCGGCTACACCTTC,CASSFNPASPGGYTF
TRBD1,few,TRBJ2-1,TRBV3-1,TGTGCCAGCAGCCCACGGGACAGCCACAATGAGCAGTTCTTC,CASSPRDSHNEQFF
.,few,TRBJ2-5,TRBV2,TGTGCCAGCAGTCCCTTAAGGGCAGAAAAGACCCAGTACTTC,CASSPLRAEKTQYF
TRBD1,.,TRBJ2-5,TRBV20-1,TGCAGTGCGCGCCAGGGGGCACAGGGACCTCTACCAGAGACCCAGTACTTC,CSARQGAQGPLPETQYF
TRBD2,.,TRBJ2-7,TRBV4-3,TGCGCCAGCAGCCAAGGGTCACTAGCGGATGAGCAGTACTTC,CASSQGSLADEQYF
.,.,TRBJ1-2,TRBV7-2,TGTGCCAGCAGCCCCGGGTGGGCTGGGACCTATGGCTACACCTTC,CASSPGWAGTYGYTF
.,.,TRBJ2-1,TRBV4-3,TGCGCCAGCAGCCAAGATATCGGGGACGCGCAAGAGCAGTTCTTC,CASSQDIGDAQEQFF
.,few,TRBJ1-1,TRBV5-1,TGCGCCAGCAGCTTGGGGGTATTGCGTGAAGCTTTCTTT,CASSLGVLREAFF
.,few,TRBJ1-2,TRBV21-1,TGTGCCAGCAGCAAAGATGGACAGGGGGGAAATGGCTACACCTTC,CASSKDGQGGNGYTF
.,few,TRBJ1-3,TRBV7-9,TGTGCCAGCAGCTTCAGTCAAATAGGGTCTGGAAACACCATATATTTT,CASSFSQIGSGNTIYF
.,.,TRBJ2-7,TRBV6-1,TGTGCCAGCAGGACAACCGGGGGACCCTACGAGCAGTACTTC,CASRTTGGPYEQYF
.,many,TRBJ2-7,TRBV3-1,TGTGCCAGCAGCCCCGGGACATTGCGGGAGCAGTACTTC,CASSPGTLREQYF
TRBD2,many,TRBJ2-7,TRBV13,TGTGCCAGCAGCACCAGGGGCGGGACTAGCGGCTCCTACGAGCAGTACTTC,CASSTRGGTSGSYEQYF
.,.,TRBJ2-1,TRBV29-1,TGCAGCGTGGGCGGGAAGGGTAGAAATGAGCAGTTCTTC,CSVGGKGRNEQFF
.,.,TRBJ2-6,TRBV6-1,TGTGCCAGCCTTCCCCTGGGCTCTGGGGCCAACGTCCTGACTTTC,CASLPLGSGANVLTF
.,few,TRBJ1-1,TRBV5-1,TGCGCCAGCAGCTTGGCAGCTTCGAACACTGAAGCTTTCTTT,CASSLAASNTEAFF
TRBD2,few,TRBJ2-7,TRBV7-9,TGTGCCAGCAGCGCCCAGGGAGGGGCCGAGCAGTACTTC,CASSAQGGAEQYF
.,many,TRBJ2-2,TRBV30,TGTGCCTGGAGTGAGGGGGAGGCCGGGGAGCTGTTTTTT,CAWSEGEAGELFF